Below, one T cell receptor (beta chain) is given with its context. No antigen is known for it. The germline V gene has CDR1 SGHRS and CDR2 YFSETQ. V was clipped by 0 bases and J by 14 bases, with 14 bases between them. The CDR3 extends over 13 amino acids. The data derive from a study of Ad26.COV2.S vaccination and SARS-CoV-2 variants. Study as a whole: Intramuscular Ad26.COV2.S at 5x10^10 or 1x10^11 viral particles.

The protocol was immunoSEQ multiplex PCR, while the TCRdb copy is restricted to in-frame clones and leaves out a portion. The sample comprises about 250,000 clones, 70% to 90% of which are singletons, and 2.9% rests with the top ten. Treatment of the sample: some 19 received Ad26.COV2.S at low or high dose, single or two shots; several received placebo; per-sample allocation not given. Sampling occurred on day 63 after the first vaccine or placebo injection. Donor was an adult aged 18-55 years in Boston. Study-level results: The analyses of TCR breadth and depth may have understated the size of total T cell responses.

The V call is TRBV5-1, the J call TRBJ1-4; D is uncertain. Here the sequenced sample was peripheral blood, taken in a trial of Ad26.COV2.S vaccine versus placebo. The sequence was obtained from a person aged 18 to 59 who received the Ad26.COV2.S COVID-19 vaccine or a placebo. CDR3 sequence reads: CASSLASRSTLFF. For the CDR3, the DNA is TGCGCCAGCAGCTTGGCCTCACGGTCCACTCTGTTTTTT.